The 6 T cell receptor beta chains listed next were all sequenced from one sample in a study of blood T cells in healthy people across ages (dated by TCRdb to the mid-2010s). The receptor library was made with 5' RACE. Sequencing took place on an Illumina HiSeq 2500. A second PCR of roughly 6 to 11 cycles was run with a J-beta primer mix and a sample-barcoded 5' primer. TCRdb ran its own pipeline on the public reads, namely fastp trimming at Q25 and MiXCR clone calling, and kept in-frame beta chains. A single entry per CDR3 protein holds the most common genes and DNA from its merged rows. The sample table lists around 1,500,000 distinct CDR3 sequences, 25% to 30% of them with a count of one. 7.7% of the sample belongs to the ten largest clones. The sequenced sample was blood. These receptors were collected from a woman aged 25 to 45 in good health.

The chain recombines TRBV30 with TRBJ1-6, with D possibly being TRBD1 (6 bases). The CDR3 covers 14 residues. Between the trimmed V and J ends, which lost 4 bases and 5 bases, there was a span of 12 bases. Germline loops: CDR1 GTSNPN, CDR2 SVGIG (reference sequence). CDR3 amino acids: CAWKDSFNNSPLHF. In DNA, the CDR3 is TGTGCCTGGAAGGACAGCTTTAATAATTCACCCCTCCACTTT. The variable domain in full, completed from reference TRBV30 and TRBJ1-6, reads SQTIHQWPATLVQPVGSPLSLECTVEGTSNPNLYWYRQAAGRGLQLLFYSVGIGQISSEVPQNLSASRPQDRQFILSSKKLLLSDSGFYLCAWKDSFNNSPLHFGNGTRLTVT.

CDR3 coding DNA: TGCGCCAGCAGCCAGGAAGCGGCTGTTAATTCACCCCTCCACTTT. Translating it yields CASSQEAAVNSPLHF. V gene TRBV5-1 combines with J gene TRBJ1-6, with no clear D. The CDR3 consists of 15 residues. V was cut by 4 bases and J by 6 bases, with 14 bases left in between. Germline V gives CDR1 SGHRS, CDR2 YFSETQ.

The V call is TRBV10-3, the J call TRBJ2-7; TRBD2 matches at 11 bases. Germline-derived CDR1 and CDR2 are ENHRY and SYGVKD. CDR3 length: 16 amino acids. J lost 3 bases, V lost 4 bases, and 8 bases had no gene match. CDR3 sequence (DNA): TGTGCCATCAGTGGACTAGCGGGGAGGGTAATCTACGAGCAGTACTTC. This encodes CAISGLAGRVIYEQYF.

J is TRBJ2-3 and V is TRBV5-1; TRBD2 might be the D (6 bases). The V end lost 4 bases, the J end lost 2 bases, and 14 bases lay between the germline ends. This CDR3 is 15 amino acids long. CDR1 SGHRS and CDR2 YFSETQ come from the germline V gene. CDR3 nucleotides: TGCGCCAGCAGCGGAACTAGCAGTGACACAGATACGCAGTATTTT. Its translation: CASSGTSSDTDTQYF.

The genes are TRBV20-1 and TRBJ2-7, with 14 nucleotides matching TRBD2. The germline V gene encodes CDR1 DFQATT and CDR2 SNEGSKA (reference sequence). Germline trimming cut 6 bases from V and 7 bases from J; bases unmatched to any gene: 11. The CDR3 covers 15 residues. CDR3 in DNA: TGCAGTGCCTCCGGGACTAGCGGGGGTTACAATGAGCAGTACTTC. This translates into CSASGTSGGYNEQYF.

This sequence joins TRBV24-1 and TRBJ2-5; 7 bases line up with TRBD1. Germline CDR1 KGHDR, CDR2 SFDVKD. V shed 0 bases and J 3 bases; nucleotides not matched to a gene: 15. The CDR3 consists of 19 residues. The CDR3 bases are TGTGCCACCAGTGATTTGGACGCTTCCGGGACAGCCTCGGAAGAGACCCAGTACTTC. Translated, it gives CATSDLDASGTASEETQYF.